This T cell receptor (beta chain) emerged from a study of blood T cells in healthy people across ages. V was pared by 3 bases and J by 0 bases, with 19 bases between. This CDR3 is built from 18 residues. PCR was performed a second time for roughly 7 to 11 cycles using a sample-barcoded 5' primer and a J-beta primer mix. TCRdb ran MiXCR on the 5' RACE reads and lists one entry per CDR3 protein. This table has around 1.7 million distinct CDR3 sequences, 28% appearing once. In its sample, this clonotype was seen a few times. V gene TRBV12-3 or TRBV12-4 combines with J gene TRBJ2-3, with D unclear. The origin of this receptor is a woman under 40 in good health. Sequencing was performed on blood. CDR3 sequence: CASSLVTVGDPSTDTQYF. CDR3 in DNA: TGTGCCAGCAGTTTGGTAACAGTAGGAGACCCTAGCACAGATACGCAGTATTTT.